This T cell receptor beta chain was observed in a study of T cell repertoires in cytomegalovirus infection. Study-wide background: From public TCR beta signatures came an indication of both CMV infection and matching HLA type. General observations from the study: Pooled public TCR beta family frequency picked out CMV carriers with the relevant HLA. The ex vivo response was dominated by HLA-C-restricted CMV-specific TCR beta clonotypes.

This clonotype was detected many times. Its antigen remains unidentified. TCRdb itself ran the reads through MiXCR, one entry per CDR3 protein. The profile shows about 190,000 distinct CDR3 sequences, roughly 27% of them singletons. Trimming stripped 0 bases from V and 9 bases from J, with 12 bases between. Germline-derived CDR1 and CDR2 are SGHVS and FNYEAQ. The CDR3 has 13 amino acids. The chain combines TRBV7-6 with TRBJ2-7, with D possibly matching TRBD2 (5 bases). The TCR comes from a human donor in good health (CMV status not recorded). Some clones in this sample may be carry-over from other donors' samples. The sequenced sample was PBMCs. This CDR3 is CASSLAPGKGQYF. The CDR3, as DNA: TGTGCCAGCAGCTTAGCGCCGGGGAAGGGGCAGTACTTC.